This T cell receptor (beta chain) came from a study of blood T cells in healthy people across ages. Notes on the study in general: Long-lived donors exceeded aged donors in naive CD4+ cells and diversity.

As to this clonotype: The antigen is undetermined.

Each donor was a healthy Caucasian individual from Russia, aged roughly 6 to 90. At least 6 million PBMCs were isolated per sample. PCR was performed a second time for about 6 to 12 cycles using a sample-barcoded 5' primer and a J-beta primer mix. With 12 random nucleotides, a template-switch adaptor tagged each individual cDNA molecule. TCRdb fed the 5' RACE reads into MiXCR, producing one record per CDR3 protein. Of 600,000 or so distinct CDR3 sequences listed, approximately 30% are singletons. CDR1 and CDR2 (germline): LGHDT, YNNKEL (reference sequence). The CDR3 length is 15 residues. The J segment lost 0 bases and the V segment lost 7 bases, leaving 9 bases of the junction unmatched.

The receptor was derived from a woman of 80 years or more in good health. V and J are TRBV3-1 and TRBJ2-7, with 7 bases identical to TRBD1. The sequencing sample was made of blood. The CDR3, as DNA: TGTGCCAGCAACTTTCGGACAGGCTACTCCTACGAGCAGTACTTC. Residues: CASNFRTGYSYEQYF.